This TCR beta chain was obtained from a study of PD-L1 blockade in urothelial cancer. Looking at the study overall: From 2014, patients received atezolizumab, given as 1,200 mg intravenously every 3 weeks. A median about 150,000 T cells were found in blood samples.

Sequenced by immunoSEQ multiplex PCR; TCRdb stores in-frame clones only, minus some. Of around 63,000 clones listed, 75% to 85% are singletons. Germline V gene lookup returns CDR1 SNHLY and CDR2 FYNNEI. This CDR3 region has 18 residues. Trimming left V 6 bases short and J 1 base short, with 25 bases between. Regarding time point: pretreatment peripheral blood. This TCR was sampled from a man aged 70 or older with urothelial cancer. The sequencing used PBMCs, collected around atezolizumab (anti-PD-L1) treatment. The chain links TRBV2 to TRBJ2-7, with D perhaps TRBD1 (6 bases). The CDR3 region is CASSLPRTDTFTSYEQYF. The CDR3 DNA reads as TGTGCCAGCAGCTTACCTAGGACAGACACCTTTACTTCCTACGAGCAGTACTTC. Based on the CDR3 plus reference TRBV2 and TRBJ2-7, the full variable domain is EPEVTQTPSHQVTQMGQEVILRCVPISNHLYFYWYRQILGQKVEFLVSFYNNEISEKSEIFDDQFSVERPDGSNFTLKIRSTKLEDSAMYFCASSLPRTDTFTSYEQYFGPGTRLTVT.